The 27 T cell receptor beta chains listed next were all sequenced from one sample in a study of blood T cell repertoires in COVID-19. The assay was immunoSEQ multiplex PCR, and TCRdb's table has in-frame clones only and misses some. The sample lists fewer than 300,000 clones, 80% to 95% occurring once. The specimen was peripheral blood. Source of these receptors: a woman aged 25 to 39 with COVID-19, enrolled during active disease.

The chain recombines TRBV7-2 with TRBJ2-2; 9 nucleotides agree with TRBD2. Germline V gene lookup returns CDR1 SGHTA and CDR2 FQGNSA. CDR3 length equals 16 residues. V was pared by 5 bases and J by 4 bases, with 8 bases of the junction left unmatched. CDR3 region: CASSLIAGDVTGELFF. The CDR3, as DNA: TGTGCCAGCAGCCTTATAGCGGGAGATGTCACCGGGGAGCTGTTTTTT.

The chain joins TRBV28 to TRBJ1-2; no definite D call. Per germline, CDR1 MDHEN and CDR2 SYDVKM. This CDR3 has 12 residues. Between the trimmed V and J ends, which lost 7 bases and 1 base, there was a span of 7 bases. In DNA form, the CDR3 reads TGTGCCAGCAATTTTAATAACTATGGCTACACCTTC. Residues: CASNFNNYGYTF.

The chain couples TRBV4-2 to TRBJ1-6; D is uncertain. There are 12 residues in the CDR3. V lost 7 bases and J lost 12, with 13 bases in between. CDR1 LGHNA and CDR2 YNFKEQ come from the germline V gene. The CDR3 protein is CASKPDEGPLHF. As DNA, the CDR3 is TGTGCCAGCAAACCAGACGAGGGACCCCTCCACTTT.

The DNA of the CDR3 is TGTGCCAGCAGCCAAGAAAGCGGGAGAGGGTATTTT. The encoded protein is CASSQESGRGYF. The rearrangement joins TRBV14 to TRBJ2-3; 8 positions match TRBD2. The germline V gene encodes CDR1 SGHDN and CDR2 FVKESK. With V trimmed by 0 bases and J by 14 bases, 4 bases remained unmatched. This CDR3 is 12 amino acids long.

This clone was recorded once. The V and J genes are TRBV3-1 (or the pseudogene TRBV3-2) and TRBJ1-1; TRBD1 matches at 7 bases. The CDR3 runs to 16 residues. J gave up 1 base and V 4 bases, and 9 bases lay outside the gene matches. Germline V gives CDR1 LGHDT, CDR2 YNNKEL (reference sequence). The CDR3, as DNA: TGTGCCAGCAGCCGGAGGACCCCAGGGGGGAACACTGAAGCTTTCTTT. As protein: CASSRRTPGGNTEAFF.

This chain joins TRBV5-6 and TRBJ1-5; 7 bases are a match to TRBD1. Germline V gene data show CDR1 as SGHDT and CDR2 as YYEEEE. This CDR3 has 18 residues. Trimming cost V 4 bases and J 0 bases; bases outside gene matches: 13. This CDR3 is CASSLRQGGYGSNQPQHF. CDR3 DNA: TGTGCCAGCAGCCTGAGACAGGGCGGGTACGGTAGCAATCAGCCCCAGCATTTT.

The chain carries TRBV9 and TRBJ1-1; D gene unclear. Germline-derived CDR1 and CDR2 are SGDLS and YYNGEE. The CDR3 totals 12 residues. The V gene lost 4 bases and the J gene lost 1 base, with 5 bases spanning the gap. The CDR3: CASSTGNTEAFF. DNA for the CDR3: TGTGCCAGCAGCACGGGGAACACTGAAGCTTTCTTT.

This clone was counted only a few times. The gene calls are TRBV18 and TRBJ2-3; 12 nucleotides align to TRBD2. Trimming at V came to 5 bases and at J to 5 bases, leaving 5 bases not matched to a gene. Per germline, CDR1 KGHSH and CDR2 LQKENI. The CDR3 extends over 15 amino acids. CDR3 loop: CASSLLAGGRDTQYF. CDR3 nucleotides: TGTGCCAGCTCATTACTAGCGGGAGGTCGAGATACGCAGTATTTT. The full variable domain, completed using reference TRBV18 and TRBJ2-3, is NAGVMQNPRHLVRRRGQEARLRCSPMKGHSHVYWYRQLPEEGLKFMVYLQKENIIDESGMPKERFSAEFPKEGPSILRIQQVVRGDSAAYFCASSLLAGGRDTQYFGPGTRLTVL.

The V and J genes are TRBV6-5 and TRBJ2-2, with 10 bases aligning to TRBD1. Germline CDR1 and CDR2: MNHEY and SVGAGI. Trimming cost V 5 bases and J 5 bases; bases outside gene matches: 5. The CDR3 consists of 15 residues. The CDR3 DNA follows: TGTGCCAGCAGTCCTGGGACAGGGGTAACCGGGGAGCTGTTTTTT. Encoded protein: CASSPGTGVTGELFF.

The chain joins TRBV6-5 to TRBJ2-1; 12 bases match TRBD1. There are 14 residues in the CDR3. Losses at the gene ends were 8 bases for V and 7 bases for J; bases not matched to a gene: 6. Germline assignment: CDR1 MNHEY and CDR2 SVGAGI. Here the CDR3 DNA reads TGTGCCAGCGGGGGACAGGGGGCGAAGAATGAGCAGTTCTTC. It yields the protein CASGGQGAKNEQFF.

The V and J genes are TRBV28 and TRBJ2-2, with a tentative D call TRBD2 (6 bases). This CDR3 spans 18 amino acids. V lost 3 bases and J lost 5, with 22 bases in between. Germline V CDR1 and CDR2: MDHEN, SYDVKM. CDR3 region: CASSLSIAVGRRTGELFF. The CDR3, as DNA: TGTGCCAGCAGTTTGTCAATAGCGGTCGGGAGAAGGACCGGGGAGCTGTTTTTT.

The chain combines TRBV15 with TRBJ2-1; tentative D call: TRBD2 (6 bases). Germline V gene data show CDR1 as LNHNV and CDR2 as YYDKDF (reference sequence). The CDR3 extends over 15 amino acids. Trimming stripped 3 bases from V and 2 bases from J, with 11 bases between. CDR3: CATSSGSQTYNEQFF. The CDR3 DNA follows: TGTGCCACCAGCAGCGGGAGTCAAACCTACAATGAGCAGTTCTTC.

The V call is TRBV2, the J call TRBJ2-1, with a weak D call TRBD2 (6 bases). Looked up from germline, CDR1 is SNHLY and CDR2 is FYNNEI. Trimming pared 8 bases from V and 0 bases from J, leaving 8 bases between. The CDR3 covers 13 residues. The DNA of the CDR3 is TGTGCCAGCCAGGAGGGCTCCTACAATGAGCAGTTCTTC. Translation gives CASQEGSYNEQFF.

CDR3 sequence: CASSLGQGAYNEQFF. CDR3 nucleotide sequence: TGTGCCAGCAGCTTGGGGCAGGGGGCATACAATGAGCAGTTCTTC. The J gene is TRBJ2-1, the V gene TRBV7-9; 8 bases agree with TRBD1. Germline values: CDR1 SEHNR, CDR2 FQNEAQ (reference sequence). The ends lost 3 bases at V and 4 bases at J; junction bases unmatched: 5. The CDR3 consists of 15 residues.

The J gene is TRBJ2-5, the V gene TRBV7-2; possible D gene TRBD2, 5 bases. V was trimmed by 3 bases and J by 3 bases, leaving 8 bases between them. CDR1 and CDR2 (germline): SGHTA, FQGNSA. CDR3 length: 13 residues. CDR3 bases: TGTGCCAGCAGCTTTACTAGAGAAGAGACCCAGTACTTC. Amino acids: CASSFTREETQYF.

This chain joins TRBV28 and TRBJ1-2; TRBD1 agrees at 7 bases. With 2 bases clipped from V and 4 bases from J, the junction kept 13 bases outside the gene matches. This CDR3 is 17 amino acids long. CDR1 is MDHEN and CDR2 is SYDVKM in the germline V gene. Here the CDR3 reads CASSLGSPGQFFYGYTF. CDR3 coding DNA: TGTGCCAGCAGTTTAGGAAGTCCGGGACAGTTCTTCTATGGCTACACCTTC.

Worth noting for this clone: At one end, the junction sequence differs from germline, possibly due to a read error. The V call is TRBV5-1, the J call TRBJ2-1, with no clear D. Germline CDR1 SGHRS, CDR2 YFSETQ. The CDR3 contains 13 residues. Here the CDR3 reads CASSLISSNEQFF. CDR3 in DNA: TGCGCCAGCAGCTTGATTTCCTCCAATGAGCAGTTCTTC.

This clone was observed once. The chain uses TRBV9 and TRBJ2-1, with no clear D. The germline CDR1 and CDR2 sequences are SGDLS and YYNGEE. Trimming left V 0 bases short and J 4 bases short, with 11 bases between. The CDR3 length is 15 residues. The CDR3 loop is CASSVVSDSYNEQFF. The DNA for the CDR3 is TGTGCCAGCAGCGTAGTGAGCGATTCATACAATGAGCAGTTCTTC.

The CDR3 DNA reads TGTGCCAGCAGGACCGGGACAGGGGTCAACACTGAAGCTTTCTTT. Encoded protein: CASRTGTGVNTEAFF. The chain recombines TRBV27 with TRBJ1-1; 10 bases fit TRBD1. Germline CDR1 reads MNHEY; CDR2 reads SMNVEV (reference sequence). Trimming cost V 6 bases and J 2 bases; bases outside gene matches: 6. The CDR3 covers 15 residues.

This chain connects TRBV10-1 to TRBJ2-6; D unclear. Per the germline V gene, CDR1 is WNHNN and CDR2 is SYGVQD (reference sequence). The CDR3 is made up of 14 amino acids. The V gene lost 4 bases and the J gene lost 0 bases, with 4 bases spanning the gap. The CDR3 DNA reads TGCGCCAGCAGTGCAGGCTCTGGGGCCAACGTCCTGACTTTC. This codes for CASSAGSGANVLTF.

The rearrangement links TRBV10-3 to TRBJ1-6, with D possibly TRBD1 on 5 matching bases. This CDR3 is 14 amino acids long. The V gene's germline CDR1 is ENHRY and CDR2 SYGVKD. The ends were cut back, 4 bases at V and 10 bases at J, with 14 bases in the middle. This chain's CDR3 is CAISARVRGSPLHF. The CDR3 nucleotides read TGTGCCATCAGTGCGAGGGTTCGGGGGTCACCCCTCCACTTT.

This clone was observed a single time. This chain uses TRBV6-5 with TRBJ2-7, with 9 bases aligning to TRBD2. There are 15 residues in the CDR3. Germline V CDR1 and CDR2: MNHEY, SVGAGI. V was clipped by 5 bases and J by 7 bases; unmatched bases: 12. The CDR3 coding sequence is TGTGCCAGCAGTCTCGAAGTGGCGGGAGGGTGGGAGCAGTACTTC. Translating gives CASSLEVAGGWEQYF.

This chain joins TRBV28 and TRBJ1-5; TRBD1 agrees at 11 bases. Germline V gives CDR1 MDHEN, CDR2 SYDVKM. Trimming took 4 bases from V and 2 from J; bases not matched to a gene: 7. The CDR3 runs to 17 residues. The CDR3 DNA follows: TGTGCCAGCAGTTCGCGGGACAGGGGGGTAGGCAATCAGCCCCAGCATTTT. Its translation: CASSSRDRGVGNQPQHF.

The chain joins TRBV13 to TRBJ1-5; the D is unclear. The CDR3 length is 15 residues. In germline, CDR1 is PRHDT, CDR2 FYEKMQ (reference sequence). The V end lost 0 bases, the J end lost 5 bases, and 11 bases lay between the germline ends. In DNA form, the CDR3 reads TGTGCCAGCAGCTTAGGCCCTCTCCCCGATCAGCCCCAGCATTTT. Its translation is CASSLGPLPDQPQHF.

This sequence joins TRBV7-2 and TRBJ2-3; a possible D gene is TRBD2 (6 bases). Trimming removed 6 bases from V and 9 bases from J, with 16 bases in between. Germline CDR1 reads SGHTA; CDR2 reads FQGNSA. CDR3 length: 13 residues. CDR3: CASSSTSYSTQYF. CDR3 in DNA: TGTGCCAGCAGTTCGACTAGTTATAGCACGCAGTATTTT. The variable domain in full, with the rest retrieved from reference TRBV7-2 and TRBJ2-3, is GAGVSQSPSNKVTEKGKDVELRCDPISGHTALYWYRQSLGQGLEFLIYFQGNSAPDKSGLPSDRFSAERTGGSVSTLTIQRTQQEDSAVYLCASSSTSYSTQYFGPGTRLTVL.

The V gene is TRBV18, the J gene TRBJ2-6; 8 bases align to TRBD1. Germline CDR1 reads KGHSH; CDR2 reads LQKENI. The junction had 6 bases not matched to a gene; V was cut back by 5 bases and J by 0 bases. The CDR3 runs to 17 residues. The CDR3 protein is CASSGGQVDSGANVLTF. CDR3 nucleotides: TGTGCCAGCTCAGGGGGACAGGTGGACTCTGGGGCCAACGTCCTGACTTTC.

The chain joins TRBV10-3 to TRBJ1-3; possible D gene TRBD1, 5 bases. This CDR3 contains 11 residues. V lost 8 bases to trimming and J lost 8 bases, with 10 bases between them. CDR1 and CDR2 from the germline V gene are ENHRY and SYGVKD. The CDR3 here is CAIGPGDTIYF. CDR3 nucleotide sequence: TGTGCCATCGGGCCGGGGGACACCATATATTTT.